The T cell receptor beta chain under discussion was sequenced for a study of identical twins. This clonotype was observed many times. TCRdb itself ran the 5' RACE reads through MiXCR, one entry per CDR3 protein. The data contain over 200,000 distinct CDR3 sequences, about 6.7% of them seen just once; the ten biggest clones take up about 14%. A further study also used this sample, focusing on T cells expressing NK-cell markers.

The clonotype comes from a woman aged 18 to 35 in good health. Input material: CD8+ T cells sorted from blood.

The CDR3 nucleotides are TGTGCCATCAGTGAGTCGAATAATCAGCCCCAGCATTTT. Amino acids: CAISESNNQPQHF. The genes are TRBV10-3 and TRBJ1-5; unclear D gene. The CDR3 loop spans 13 amino acids. Germline V gene lookup returns CDR1 ENHRY and CDR2 SYGVKD. V was shortened by 0 bases and J by 4 bases, with 4 bases between the two germline ends.